One sample yielded the 10 T cell receptor beta chains listed below, sequenced in a study of blood T cell repertoires in COVID-19. Data came from immunoSEQ multiplex PCR; TCRdb stores just in-frame clones and leaves some out. The sample consists of 200,000 to 250,000 clones, about 90% of them appearing once. The material sequenced was PBMCs or T cells enriched from blood (not recorded which). The receptor source for this set is a man younger than 40 who had been exposed to COVID-19.

The J gene is TRBJ2-7, the V gene TRBV7-2; D possibly corresponds to TRBD1 (6 bases). Germline V lookup: CDR1 SGHTA, CDR2 FQGNSA. The CDR3 has 13 amino acids. Trimming shortened V by 6 bases and J by 3 bases, and 12 bases separated the two germline ends. CDR3 coding DNA: TGTGCCAGCAGATTCGAGGGACACTACGAGCAGTACTTC. Protein: CASRFEGHYEQYF.

This clone was seen only a few times. V gene TRBV4-2 combines with J gene TRBJ2-1; D is uncertain. CDR3 length: 15 amino acids. Per germline, CDR1 LGHNA and CDR2 YNFKEQ. The V gene lost 0 bases and the J gene lost 0 bases, with 6 bases spanning the gap. The DNA for the CDR3 is TGTGCCAGCAGCCAAGATGCGAGCTCCTACAATGAGCAGTTCTTC. This translates into CASSQDASSYNEQFF.

The gene calls are TRBV5-1 and TRBJ2-6; D gene unclear. The V end was cut by 1 base, the J end by 4 bases, with 6 bases between. CDR3 length equals 14 residues. Per the germline V gene, CDR1 is SGHRS and CDR2 is YFSETQ. In DNA form, the CDR3 reads TGCGCCAGCAGCTTGATCTCCGGGGCCAACGTCCTGACTTTC. Translation: CASSLISGANVLTF.

This chain connects TRBV19 to TRBJ1-6; D gene ambiguous. Per the germline V gene, CDR1 is LNHDA and CDR2 is SQIVND (reference sequence). Trimming took off 3 bases at V and 8 bases at J, with 5 bases between the two ends. The CDR3 totals 12 residues. The CDR3 here is CASSISDSPLHF. The CDR3 DNA follows: TGTGCCAGTAGTATTAGTGATTCACCCCTCCACTTT.

The V gene is TRBV7-2, the J gene TRBJ1-5, with no clear D. Germline V lookup: CDR1 SGHTA, CDR2 FQGNSA. The CDR3 contains 14 residues. V was shortened by 0 bases and J by 7 bases, with 10 bases between the two germline ends. CDR3 DNA: TGTGCCAGCAGCTTAGCCCCCCACGGGCAGCCCCAGCATTTT. This sequence encodes CASSLAPHGQPQHF. Drawing the rest from reference TRBV7-2 and TRBJ1-5, the complete variable domain is GAGVSQSPSNKVTEKGKDVELRCDPISGHTALYWYRQSLGQGLEFLIYFQGNSAPDKSGLPSDRFSAERTGGSVSTLTIQRTQQEDSAVYLCASSLAPHGQPQHFGDGTRLSIL.

In its sample, this clone was seen once. Its ends do not fully match the called genes, so a read error is possible. This rearrangement joins TRBV18 to TRBJ1-3; tentatively, D is TRBD1 (6 bases). This CDR3 spans 12 amino acids. The germline V gene encodes CDR1 KGHSH and CDR2 LQKENI. This chain's CDR3 is CASSPLRGAHFF. The CDR3 DNA sequence: TGTGCCAGCTCACCACTGCGGGGGGCCCACTTTTTT.

This chain connects TRBV19 to TRBJ2-7; D unresolved. V was trimmed by 3 bases and J by 2 bases, leaving 8 bases between them. The CDR3 extends over 13 amino acids. Per the germline V gene, CDR1 is LNHDA and CDR2 is SQIVND (reference sequence). The CDR3 spells CASSMASAYEQYF. The DNA of the CDR3 is TGTGCCAGTAGTATGGCATCAGCCTACGAGCAGTACTTC.

In nucleotides, the CDR3 is TGTGCCAGCAGCTCGGAACACAGGGAGGGGAATGAAGCTTTCTTT. Protein product: CASSSEHREGNEAFF. The gene calls are TRBV5-6 and TRBJ1-1; a weak D match, TRBD1 (6 bases). V lost 3 bases and J 7 bases, leaving 19 bases between the germline ends. Germline V gene data show CDR1 as SGHDT and CDR2 as YYEEEE. The CDR3 extends over 15 amino acids.

This chain uses TRBV10-3 with TRBJ1-2; D is perhaps TRBD1 (5 bases). Deletions cut 11 bases from V and 4 bases from J, with 17 bases between. The germline gives CDR1 ENHRY, CDR2 SYGVKD. There are 13 residues in the CDR3. The CDR3 reads CALGTPVGYGYTF. The CDR3 DNA follows: TGTGCCCTAGGGACTCCGGTGGGCTATGGCTACACCTTC.

This clone was observed once. This chain links TRBV11-3 with TRBJ2-1, with TRBD1 matching over 8 bases. Germline V gene sequence: CDR1 SGHNT, CDR2 YENEEA. The CDR3 contains 13 residues. V shed 5 bases, J shed 8 bases, and the junction held 5 bases outside the gene matches. As DNA, the CDR3 is TGTGCCAGCAGCACGACAGGGGTGGATGAGCAGTTCTTC. It specifies CASSTTGVDEQFF.